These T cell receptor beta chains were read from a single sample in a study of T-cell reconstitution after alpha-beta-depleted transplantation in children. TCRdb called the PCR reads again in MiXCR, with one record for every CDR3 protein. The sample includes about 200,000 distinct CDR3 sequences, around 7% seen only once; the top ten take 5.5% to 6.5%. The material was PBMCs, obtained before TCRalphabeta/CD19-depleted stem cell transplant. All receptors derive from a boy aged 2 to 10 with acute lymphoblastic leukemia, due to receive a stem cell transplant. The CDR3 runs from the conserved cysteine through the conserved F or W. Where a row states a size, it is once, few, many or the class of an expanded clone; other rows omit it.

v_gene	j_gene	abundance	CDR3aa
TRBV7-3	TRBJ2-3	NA	CASSPGRLAVGDTQYF
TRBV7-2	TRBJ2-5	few	CASSLGGGTETQYF
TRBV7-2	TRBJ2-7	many	CASSLGDRGFYEQYF
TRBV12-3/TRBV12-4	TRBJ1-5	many	CASSYGSNQPQHF
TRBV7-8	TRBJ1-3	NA	CASSPGQGNTIYF
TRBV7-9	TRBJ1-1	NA	CASSRSGGRGNTEAFF
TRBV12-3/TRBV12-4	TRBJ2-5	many	CASRRTGRETQYF
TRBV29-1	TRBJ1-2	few	CSVVVANYGYTF
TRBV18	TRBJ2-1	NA	CASSPGTRDEQFF
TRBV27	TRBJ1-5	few	CASSPFTGQPQHF
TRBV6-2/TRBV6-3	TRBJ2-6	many	CASSYGPPRAGANVLTF
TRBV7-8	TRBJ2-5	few	CASSLVSTGGIGTQYF
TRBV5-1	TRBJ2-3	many	CASSLGGSGSTDTQYF
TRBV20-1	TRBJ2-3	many	CSARFTDTQYF
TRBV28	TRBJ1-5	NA	CASSAHRGSNQPQHF
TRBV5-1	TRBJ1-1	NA	CASSSSGTGGEAFF
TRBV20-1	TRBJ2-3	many	CSAPGGLAGGPSDTQYF
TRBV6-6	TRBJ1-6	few	CASSSRDNSPLHF
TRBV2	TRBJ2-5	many	CASSRGSWEETQYF
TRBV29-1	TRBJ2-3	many	CSVGARDRYF
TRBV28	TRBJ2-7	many	CASTLRDSLYEQYF
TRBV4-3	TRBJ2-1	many	CASSIYEGAVDNEQFF
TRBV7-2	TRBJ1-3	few	CASSPGDGDGNTIYF
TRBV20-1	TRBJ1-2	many	CSAKTVGYGYTF
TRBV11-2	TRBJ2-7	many	CASSLESFGQLNYEQYF
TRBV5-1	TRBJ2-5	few	CATDSGGDLRETQYF
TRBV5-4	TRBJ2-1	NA	CASSLGSGGPSYNEQFF
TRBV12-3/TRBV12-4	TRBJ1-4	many	CASRGETVNEKLFF
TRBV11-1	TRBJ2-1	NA	CASSPKFRREDGYNEQFF
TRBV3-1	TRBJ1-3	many	CASSPLDRAGNTIYF
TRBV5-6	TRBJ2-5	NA	CASSLGQGRGKTQYF
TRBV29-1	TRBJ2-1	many	CSVDRGWYNEQFF
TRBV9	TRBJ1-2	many	CASSAHANNYGYTF
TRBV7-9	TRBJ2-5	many	CASSEGLIAGGETQYF
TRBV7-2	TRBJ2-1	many	CASSLGLTINEQFF
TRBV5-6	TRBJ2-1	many	CASSLSLQAGTHNEQFF
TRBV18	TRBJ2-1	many	CASFLGTGVYNEQFF
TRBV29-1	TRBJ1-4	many	CSVDTGITNEKLFF
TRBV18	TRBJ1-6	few	CASTDRSSGSPLHF
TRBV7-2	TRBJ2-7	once	CASSLAGRYEQYF
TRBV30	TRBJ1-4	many	CAWTMGTTNEKLFF
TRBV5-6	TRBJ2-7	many	CASSPETEYEQYF
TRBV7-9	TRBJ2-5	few	CASSSLASSPGETQYF
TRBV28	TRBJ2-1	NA	CASKDRLNEQFF
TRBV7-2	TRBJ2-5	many	CASSLSRAGETQYF
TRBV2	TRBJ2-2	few	CASRGPRGLGELFF
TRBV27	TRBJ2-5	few	CASRQGLRGETQYF